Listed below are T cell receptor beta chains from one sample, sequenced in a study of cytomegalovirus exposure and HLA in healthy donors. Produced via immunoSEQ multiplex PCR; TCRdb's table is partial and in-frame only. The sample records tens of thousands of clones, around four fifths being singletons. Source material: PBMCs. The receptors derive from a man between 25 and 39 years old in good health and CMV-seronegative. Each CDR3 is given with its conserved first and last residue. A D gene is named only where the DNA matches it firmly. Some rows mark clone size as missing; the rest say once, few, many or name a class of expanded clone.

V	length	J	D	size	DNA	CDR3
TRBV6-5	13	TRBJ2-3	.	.	TGTGCCAGTCGGGTCGCGAGCACAGATACGCAGTATTTT	CASRVASTDTQYF
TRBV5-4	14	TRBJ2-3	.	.	TGTGCCAGCAGCCGTGTCCCGGGTGGAGATACGCAGTATTTT	CASSRVPGGDTQYF
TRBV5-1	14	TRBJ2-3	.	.	TGCGCCAGCAGATTGTGGTCCAGGGCTAATACGCAGTATTTT	CASRLWSRANTQYF
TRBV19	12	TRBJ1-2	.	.	TGTGCCAGTAGCATTGGGACACCGAGCTACACCTTC	CASSIGTPSYTF
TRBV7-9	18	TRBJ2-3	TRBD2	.	TGTGCCAGCAGCTTAGGCTCTAGCGGGGGGCTACGCACAGATACGCAGTATTTT	CASSLGSSGGLRTDTQYF
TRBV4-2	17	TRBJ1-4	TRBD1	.	TGTGCCAGCAGCCAACGCACAGGGGAAATTACTAATGAAAAACTGTTTTTT	CASSQRTGEITNEKLFF
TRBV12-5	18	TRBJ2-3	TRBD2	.	TGTGCTAGTGGTTTGGTGCCTAGCGGACTCCATAGCACAGATACGCAGTATTTT	CASGLVPSGLHSTDTQYF
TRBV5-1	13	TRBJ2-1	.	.	TGCGCCAGCAGCTTGGGACAGTACAATGAGCAGTTCTTC	CASSLGQYNEQFF
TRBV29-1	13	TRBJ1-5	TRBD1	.	TGCAGCGTATGGGACAGGAAGAATCAGCCCCAGCATTTT	CSVWDRKNQPQHF
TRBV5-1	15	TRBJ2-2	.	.	TGCGCCAGCAGCTTCACAGGCGGGGACACCGGGGAGCTGTTTTTT	CASSFTGGDTGELFF
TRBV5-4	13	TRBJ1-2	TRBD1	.	TGTGCCAGCAGCGAGGGACAGAACTATGGCTACACCTTC	CASSEGQNYGYTF
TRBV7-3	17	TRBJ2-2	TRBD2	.	TGTGCCAGCAGCTTACTGGGTGAGCGGGGGTCCACCGGGGAGCTGTTTTTT	CASSLLGERGSTGELFF
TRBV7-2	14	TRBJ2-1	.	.	TGTGCCAGCAGCTTAGAGGCAGGGTTCCATGAGCAGTTCTTC	CASSLEAGFHEQFF
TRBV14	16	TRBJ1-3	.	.	TGTGCCAGCAGCCTCCGCGGGGCAATACTTGAAAACACCATATATTTT	CASSLRGAILENTIYF
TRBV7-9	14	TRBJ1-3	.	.	TGTGCCAGCAGCCGCACCGGTCCGGGGAACACCATATATTTT	CASSRTGPGNTIYF
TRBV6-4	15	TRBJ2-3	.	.	TGTGCCAGCAGTGACACACGAGGCCATTCAGATACGCAGTATTTT	CASSDTRGHSDTQYF
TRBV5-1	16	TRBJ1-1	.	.	TGCGCCAGCAGCTTGTATAGTGCCCCCACGGGCACTGAAGCTTTCTTT	CASSLYSAPTGTEAFF
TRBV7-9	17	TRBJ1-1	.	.	TGTGCCAGCAGCCGACCTAAAGCCCCGACAGGGAACACTGAAGCTTTCTTT	CASSRPKAPTGNTEAFF
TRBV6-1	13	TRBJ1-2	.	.	TGTGCCAGCATTCGCGACTCCGTCTATGGCTACACCTTC	CASIRDSVYGYTF
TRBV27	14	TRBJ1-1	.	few	TGTGCCAGCAGTTTAACCGGGGAGAACACTGAAGCTTTCTTT	CASSLTGENTEAFF
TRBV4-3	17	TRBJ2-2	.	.	TGCGCCAGCAGCCAAGTGTTCTCAGCCGGCCGGGACGGGGAGCTGTTTTTT	CASSQVFSAGRDGELFF
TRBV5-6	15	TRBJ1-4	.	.	TGTGCCAGCAGCTTGGTTGGGGGGGCCGATGAAAAACTGTTTTTT	CASSLVGGADEKLFF